These 32 T cell receptor beta chains came from one sample sequenced in a study of blood T cells in healthy people across ages. Alongside a J-beta primer mix, a sample-barcoded 5' primer served in a second PCR lasting roughly 6 to 11 cycles. TCRdb redid the calling of the 5' RACE reads with MiXCR, one entry per CDR3 protein. The table records some 1,000,000 distinct CDR3 sequences, about 25% of them present only once. The sample was also linked to a second study, of T cells of mothers and their children.

Sequenced: blood. The receptor set was obtained from a girl aged 2-15 years in good health.

The rearrangement uses TRBV7-9 and TRBJ1-4, with D uncertain. This CDR3 region has 13 residues. Germline CDR1 and CDR2: SEHNR and FQNEAQ (reference sequence). V lost 5 bases and J 6 bases, leaving 10 bases between the germline ends. As DNA, the CDR3 is TGTGCCAGCAGCCGTAGGTTGGATGAAAAACTGTTTTTT. Its protein is CASSRRLDEKLFF.

This clonotype was observed a few times. The J gene is TRBJ2-1, the V gene TRBV5-4; D may be TRBD2 (6 bases). Germline V lookup: CDR1 SGHNT, CDR2 YYREEE (reference sequence). V lost 7 bases to trimming and J lost 7 bases, with 12 bases between them. CDR3 length: 12 amino acids. This CDR3 reads CASVGAGNEQFF. The CDR3 DNA reads as TGTGCCAGCGTTGGCGCGGGGAATGAGCAGTTCTTC.

The genes are TRBV7-2 and TRBJ1-6; D ambiguous. This CDR3 comprises 12 residues. The V gene lost 2 bases and the J gene lost 4 bases, with 0 bases spanning the gap. Germline V CDR1 and CDR2: SGHTA, FQGNSA. As DNA, the CDR3 is TGTGCCAGCAGCTTATATAATTCACCCCTCCACTTT. This codes for CASSLYNSPLHF.

This clonotype was detected only a few times. V usage is TRBV7-9 and J usage is TRBJ2-3; 10 bases line up with TRBD1. Trimming took 1 base from V and 2 from J; bases not matched to a gene: 6. The germline gives CDR1 SEHNR, CDR2 FQNEAQ (reference sequence). CDR3 length: 17 residues. DNA of the CDR3: TGTGCCAGCAGCTTAGGGGACAGGGGTTTCACCACAGATACGCAGTATTTT. This sequence encodes CASSLGDRGFTTDTQYF.

This clonotype was seen a handful of times. The rearrangement joins TRBV29-1 to TRBJ2-5; 8 bases agree with TRBD2. The end of the DNA fits TRBJ2-1 better, so the J call may be wrong. Per the germline V gene, CDR1 is SQVTM and CDR2 is ANQGSEA. CDR3 length: 12 amino acids. This CDR3 reads CSVVLAGGEQFF. CDR3 bases: TGCAGCGTTGTGCTCGCGGGAGGTGAGCAGTTCTTC.

This rearrangement joins TRBV7-9 to TRBJ2-1; the match to TRBD2 covers 8 bases. V shed 5 bases, J shed 0 bases, and the junction held 15 bases outside the gene matches. Germline values: CDR1 SEHNR, CDR2 FQNEAQ (reference sequence). This CDR3 has 19 residues. The CDR3 spells CASSPGLATDPSSYNEQFF. The CDR3 DNA follows: TGTGCCAGCAGCCCTGGACTAGCTACAGACCCGAGCTCCTACAATGAGCAGTTCTTC.

This clonotype was picked up a small number of times. The chain couples TRBV20-1 to TRBJ1-1; D remains unclear. The germline gives CDR1 DFQATT, CDR2 SNEGSKA (reference sequence). V was cut by 5 bases and J by 11 bases, with 6 bases left in between. This CDR3 comprises 8 residues. CDR3 bases: TGCAGTGCTGTAGGGGCTTTCTTT. Translated: CSAVGAFF.

V usage is TRBV20-1 and J usage is TRBJ2-3, with 9 bases lining up with TRBD1. CDR1 DFQATT and CDR2 SNEGSKA come from the germline V gene (reference sequence). V shed 1 base and J 5 bases; nucleotides not matched to a gene: 4. The CDR3 is 14 residues long. The CDR3 loop reads CSARVGQGLDTQYF. CDR3 bases: TGCAGTGCTAGAGTGGGACAGGGATTAGATACGCAGTATTTT.

This sequence joins TRBV18 and TRBJ2-1; D is uncertain. Germline CDR1 is KGHSH and CDR2 is LQKENI. This CDR3 spans 16 amino acids. V gave up 6 bases and J gave up 0 bases, with 15 bases separating them. This chain's CDR3 is CASSLKPVDSYNEQFF. In DNA, the CDR3 is TGTGCCAGCTCGCTAAAGCCGGTAGACTCCTACAATGAGCAGTTCTTC.

This clonotype has just a few counts. The V gene is TRBV29-1, the J gene TRBJ1-1, with a possible D match to TRBD1 (5 bases). The ends were cut back, 4 bases at V and 4 bases at J, with 13 bases in the middle. This CDR3 spans 13 amino acids. Looked up from germline, CDR1 is SQVTM and CDR2 is ANQGSEA. DNA for the CDR3: TGCAGCGTTGGAGGGGAGGGTGGCACTGAAGCTTTCTTT. Its translation: CSVGGEGGTEAFF.

The chain employs TRBV4-3 and TRBJ1-1; no clear D gene. Trimming removed 3 bases from V and 2 bases from J, with 10 bases in between. This CDR3 is built from 14 residues. Germline CDR1 and CDR2: LGHNA and YSLEER. The CDR3 DNA reads as TGCGCCAGCAGCCACGGACGACAAAACACTGAAGCTTTCTTT. Its translation is CASSHGRQNTEAFF.

The chain joins TRBV2 to TRBJ2-7, with D perhaps matching TRBD1 (5 bases). CDR1 and CDR2 (germline): SNHLY, FYNNEI. Trimming removed 6 bases at V and 8 bases at J, with 14 bases between. The CDR3 is 12 amino acids. The CDR3: CASSKEDSQQYF. CDR3 coding DNA: TGTGCCAGCAGCAAAGAAGACAGCCAGCAGTACTTC.

This clonotype came up many times. The chain has TRBV20-1 and TRBJ1-2; D gene unclear. Trimming took 3 bases from V and 2 from J, leaving 13 bases between them. CDR1 DFQATT and CDR2 SNEGSKA come from the germline V gene (reference sequence). This CDR3 is 14 amino acids long. The CDR3 spells CSASPLNSNYGYTF. As DNA, the CDR3 is TGCAGTGCTAGTCCCCTGAACAGCAACTATGGCTACACCTTC.

The chain joins TRBV6-1 to TRBJ1-1, with TRBD1 matching 8 bases. The CDR3 runs to 17 residues. Germline V gives CDR1 MNHNS, CDR2 SASEGT. Trimming at V came to 5 bases and at J to 1 base, leaving 12 bases not matched to a gene. The CDR3 sequence: CASSPGGTGMKNTEAFF. The CDR3 region has the DNA TGTGCCAGCAGTCCTGGGGGGACAGGTATGAAGAACACTGAAGCTTTCTTT.

This clonotype occurred a few times. The CDR3 nucleotides are TGTGCCAGCACCTCAAGGACAGGACGCCTTAATTCACCCCTCCACTTT. It specifies CASTSRTGRLNSPLHF. The J gene is TRBJ1-6, the V gene TRBV7-2; 7 positions match TRBD1. The CDR3 is made up of 16 amino acids. From germline, CDR1 is SGHTA and CDR2 FQGNSA. Losses at the gene ends were 7 bases for V and 6 bases for J; bases not matched to a gene: 12.

The chain employs TRBV29-1 and TRBJ2-7; D is perhaps TRBD1 (6 bases). Trimming took 3 bases from V and 4 from J, leaving 13 bases between them. The germline CDR1 and CDR2 sequences are SQVTM and ANQGSEA. The CDR3 totals 13 residues. The CDR3 region is CSVDGQSAYEQYF. CDR3 sequence (DNA): TGCAGCGTTGATGGACAGAGTGCGTACGAGCAGTACTTC.

In this sample, this clonotype turned up a few times. The rearrangement joins TRBV2 to TRBJ1-5; perhaps TRBD1 as D (6 bases). The DNA end is a closer match to TRBJ2-3, so the J assignment may be wrong. Germline lookup yields CDR1 SNHLY and CDR2 FYNNEI. This CDR3 contains 15 residues. The CDR3 DNA sequence: TGTGCCAGCAGTGAAAATACAGGGAGCAATCAGCCCCAGTATTTT. Protein product: CASSENTGSNQPQYF.

The rearrangement links TRBV10-1 to TRBJ2-7, with 8 bases aligning to TRBD1. The CDR3 length is 16 residues. The V segment lost 4 bases and the J segment 0 bases; nucleotides outside the gene matches: 8. CDR1 and CDR2 (germline): WNHNN, SYGVQD (reference sequence). The chain's CDR3 is CASSGPSTGDSYEQYF. The DNA for the CDR3 is TGCGCCAGCAGTGGCCCATCGACAGGGGACTCCTACGAGCAGTACTTC.

The DNA of the CDR3 is TGTGCCAGCAGCTTCCAGACTAGCGCGACAGCGAAGACCCAGTACTTC. Amino acid sequence: CASSFQTSATAKTQYF. V is TRBV7-8 and J is TRBJ2-5; 8 bases are shared with TRBD2. The CDR3 length is 16 residues. V was clipped by 3 bases and J by 6 bases; unmatched bases: 12. CDR1 SGHVS and CDR2 FQNEAQ come from the germline V gene.

The chain uses TRBV5-5 and TRBJ2-1; 7 positions match TRBD1. Germline values: CDR1 SGHKS, CDR2 YYEKEE (reference sequence). Trimming removed 2 bases from V and 2 bases from J; junction bases left unmatched: 7. CDR3 size: 16 residues. The CDR3 spells CASSFGQVFAYNEQFF. In DNA, the CDR3 is TGTGCCAGCAGCTTCGGACAGGTTTTCGCCTACAATGAGCAGTTCTTC. Full variable domain (outside the CDR3, taken from reference TRBV5-5 and TRBJ2-1): DAGVTQSPTHLIKTRGQQVTLRCSPISGHKSVSWYQQVLGQGPQFIFQYYEKEERGRGNFPDRFSARQFPNYSSELNVNALLLGDSALYLCASSFGQVFAYNEQFFGPGTRLTVL.

J is TRBJ2-7 and V is TRBV27; D may be TRBD2 (6 bases). Germline V CDR1 and CDR2: MNHEY, SMNVEV (reference sequence). With 3 bases removed from V and 6 bases from J, the gap between germline ends came to 15 bases. The CDR3 totals 14 residues. CDR3 sequence: CASSLPGARAEQYF. Here the CDR3 DNA reads TGTGCCAGCAGTTTGCCGGGAGCCAGGGCCGAGCAGTACTTC.

V is TRBV20-1 and J is TRBJ1-5; 10 nucleotides align to TRBD1. The CDR3 covers 14 residues. The germline CDR1 and CDR2 sequences are DFQATT and SNEGSKA (reference sequence). Losses at the gene ends were 5 bases for V and 0 bases for J; bases not matched to a gene: 1. CDR3 in amino acids: CSAGQGDSNQPQHF. For the CDR3, the DNA is TGCAGTGCTGGACAGGGGGATAGCAATCAGCCCCAGCATTTT.

This chain connects TRBV10-3 to TRBJ2-5; D is ambiguous. The germline CDR1 and CDR2 sequences are ENHRY and SYGVKD. The CDR3 runs 13 residues. V shed 5 bases and J shed 8 bases, with 15 bases lying between them. As DNA, the CDR3 is TGTGCCATCAGTTTGGACGATTGGGGTACCCAGTACTTC. It encodes CAISLDDWGTQYF.

CDR3 loop: CASSIGTGDHEQFF. Written as DNA, the CDR3 is TGTGCCAGTAGTATAGGGACAGGGGATCATGAGCAGTTCTTC. The V call is TRBV19, the J call TRBJ2-1; 9 bases are a match to TRBD1. J lost 8 bases, V lost 1 base, and 3 bases had no gene match. This CDR3 has 14 residues. Per the germline V gene, CDR1 is LNHDA and CDR2 is SQIVND (reference sequence).

This clonotype was seen only a few times. This sequence joins TRBV5-1 and TRBJ2-7; TRBD1 aligns across 9 bases. CDR1 is SGHRS, CDR2 YFSETQ, per germline. Trimming removed 4 bases from V and 6 bases from J; junction bases left unmatched: 11. The CDR3 has 15 amino acids. The CDR3, as DNA: TGCGCCAGCAGCCGAACCCCCGGGACAGGGCTCGAGCAGTACTTC. Its translation is CASSRTPGTGLEQYF. Full variable domain (remainder filled in from reference TRBV5-1 and TRBJ2-7): KAGVTQTPRYLIKTRGQQVTLSCSPISGHRSVSWYQQTPGQGLQFLFEYFSETQRNKGNFPGRFSGRQFSNSRSEMNVSTLELGDSALYLCASSRTPGTGLEQYFGPGTRLTVT.

This clonotype was counted between two and nine times. CDR3 residues: CATSKGRTYGYTF. CDR3 DNA sequence: TGTGCCACCAGTAAGGGCAGGACCTATGGCTACACCTTC. The chain combines TRBV15 with TRBJ1-2; D ambiguous. This CDR3 is built from 13 residues. Germline V gene lookup returns CDR1 LNHNV and CDR2 YYDKDF (reference sequence). V was shortened by 6 bases and J by 4 bases, with 12 bases between the two germline ends.

The chain couples TRBV28 to TRBJ1-5; no firm D call. The CDR3 runs 13 residues. Trimming removed 5 bases at V and 4 bases at J, with 9 bases between. CDR1 MDHEN and CDR2 SYDVKM come from the germline V gene. The DNA of the CDR3 is TGTGCCAGCAGTATGGGGTCGAATCAGCCCCAGCATTTT. It yields the protein CASSMGSNQPQHF.

The V call is TRBV25-1, the J call TRBJ1-2; no clear D gene. V was clipped by 3 bases and J by 1 base, with 9 bases between them. The length of the CDR3 is 14 residues. The germline CDR1 and CDR2 sequences are MGHDK and SYGVNS. This chain's CDR3 is CASSERARNYGYTF. The CDR3 DNA follows: TGTGCCAGCAGTGAGCGGGCCCGTAACTATGGCTACACCTTC.

This clonotype was recorded at least ten times. The V and J genes are TRBV7-9 and TRBJ1-3, with D unclear. This CDR3 is built from 13 residues. CDR1 and CDR2 from the germline V gene are SEHNR and FQNEAQ (reference sequence). Trimming removed 3 bases from V and 2 bases from J, with 5 bases in between. The CDR3 region is CASSLGPGNTIYF. The CDR3, as DNA: TGTGCCAGCAGCTTGGGCCCTGGAAACACCATATATTTT.

This clonotype has a handful of counts. The gene calls are TRBV25-1 and TRBJ2-1, with a tentative D call TRBD2 (6 bases). Trimming removed 4 bases at V and 0 bases at J, with 16 bases between. Germline CDR1 MGHDK, CDR2 SYGVNS. The CDR3 sequence is 17 residues long. CDR3 in DNA: TGTGCCAGCAGTGGACTCGGGACTGAAAGCTCCTACAATGAGCAGTTCTTC. Protein product: CASSGLGTESSYNEQFF.

The chain has TRBV7-9 and TRBJ2-3; 8 bases map to TRBD1. V was pared by 4 bases and J by 4 bases, with 4 bases of the junction left unmatched. CDR1 SEHNR and CDR2 FQNEAQ come from the germline V gene (reference sequence). The CDR3 consists of 14 residues. The CDR3 reads CASSSGQEADTQYF. The DNA of the CDR3 is TGTGCCAGCAGCTCGGGACAGGAAGCAGATACGCAGTATTTT.

This clonotype was counted a few times. This chain connects TRBV5-6 to TRBJ1-1; TRBD1 agrees at 8 bases. After removal of 3 bases from V and 4 bases from J, the junction contained 5 bases not matched to a gene. Germline V lookup: CDR1 SGHDT, CDR2 YYEEEE. This CDR3 region has 14 residues. The CDR3 DNA reads as TGTGCCAGCAGCTGGACAGGGAGGGTCACTGAAGCTTTCTTT. Residues: CASSWTGRVTEAFF.